Shown below are 2 T cell receptor beta chains from a single sample sequenced in a study of shared clonotypes between healthy human individuals. Profiled with immunoSEQ multiplex PCR; TCRdb holds only in-frame clones, not every one. The repertoire consists of about a million clones, with 77% occurring once and the leading ten covering approximately 0.95%. The sample was memory CD4+ T cells from PBMCs. Regarding subset: CD45RA-negative fraction. These TCRs come from a young man in good health. Some clones in this sample may be carry-over from other donors' samples.

Concerning this clone: At the DNA level, this CDR3 is encoded by other sequences in the same sample as well. The CDR3 protein is CAWSTGLNTEAFF. CDR3 nucleotide sequence: TGTGCCTGGAGTACAGGCTTGAACACTGAAGCTTTCTTT. V is TRBV30 and J is TRBJ1-1; possibly TRBD1 for D (5 bases). V was cut by 2 bases and J by 0 bases, with 7 bases left in between. Germline CDR1 and CDR2: GTSNPN and SVGIG (reference sequence). The CDR3 loop spans 13 amino acids.

The CDR3 DNA sequence: TGTGCCAGCGGTCCGGCAGACAATCGCCCCTATGGCTACACCTTC. Amino acids: CASGPADNRPYGYTF. V gene TRBV6-6 combines with J gene TRBJ1-2; D is unclear. V lost 8 bases and J lost 4, with 20 bases in between. CDR3 length equals 15 residues. From germline, CDR1 is MNHNY and CDR2 SVGAGI (reference sequence).